This T cell receptor beta chain was sequenced during a study of blood T cell repertoires in COVID-19. Study-wide background: Samples came from the United States, Italy and Spain, spanning acute and convalescent COVID-19. Sample material is recorded as cDNA or gDNA derived from T cells, B-cell-depleted T cells, or PBMCs.

The CDR3 length is 15 residues. Germline loops: CDR1 SGHRS, CDR2 YFSETQ. V was clipped by 1 base and J by 4 bases, with 14 bases between them. As handled by the study authors: Nucleated cell counts were estimated from reference gene primer amplification. Data came from immunoSEQ multiplex PCR; TCRdb stores just in-frame clones and leaves some out. V, J and clone size reflect that table, while D and trimming were determined from the DNA. The repertoire includes approximately 250,000 clones, around 83% of them detected once, and around 6.8% sits in the top ten. Sequencing was performed on peripheral blood. This TCR was sampled from a woman in her forties or fifties with acute or convalescent COVID-19. The rearrangement uses TRBV5-1 and TRBJ1-2, with D hard to call. CDR3 sequence (DNA): TGCGCCAGCAGCTTGTTGACCCAAGGAGGCTATGGCTACACCTTC. Protein product: CASSLLTQGGYGYTF.